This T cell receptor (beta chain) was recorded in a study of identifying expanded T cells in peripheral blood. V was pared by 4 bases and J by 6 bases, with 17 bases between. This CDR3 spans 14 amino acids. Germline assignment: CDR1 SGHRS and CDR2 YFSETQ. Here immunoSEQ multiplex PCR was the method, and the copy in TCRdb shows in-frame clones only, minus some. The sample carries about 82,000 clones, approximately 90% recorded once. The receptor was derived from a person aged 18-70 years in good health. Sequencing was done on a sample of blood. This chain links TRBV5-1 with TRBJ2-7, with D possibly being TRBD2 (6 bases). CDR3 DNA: TGCGCCAGCAGCATCCCGACAACCGGGGGCGAGCAGTACTTC. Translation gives CASSIPTTGGEQYF.